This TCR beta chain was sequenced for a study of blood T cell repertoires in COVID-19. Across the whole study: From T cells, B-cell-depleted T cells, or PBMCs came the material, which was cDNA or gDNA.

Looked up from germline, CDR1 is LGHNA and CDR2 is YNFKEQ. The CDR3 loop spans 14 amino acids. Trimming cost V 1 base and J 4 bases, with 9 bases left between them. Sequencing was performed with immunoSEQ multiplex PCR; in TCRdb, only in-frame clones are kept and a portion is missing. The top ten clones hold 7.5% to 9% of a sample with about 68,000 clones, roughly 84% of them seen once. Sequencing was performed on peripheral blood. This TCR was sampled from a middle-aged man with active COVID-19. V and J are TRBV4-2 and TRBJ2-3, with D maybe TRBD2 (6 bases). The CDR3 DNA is TGTGCCAGCAGCCAAGTCCCGGGGGCAGATACGCAGTATTTT. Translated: CASSQVPGADTQYF.